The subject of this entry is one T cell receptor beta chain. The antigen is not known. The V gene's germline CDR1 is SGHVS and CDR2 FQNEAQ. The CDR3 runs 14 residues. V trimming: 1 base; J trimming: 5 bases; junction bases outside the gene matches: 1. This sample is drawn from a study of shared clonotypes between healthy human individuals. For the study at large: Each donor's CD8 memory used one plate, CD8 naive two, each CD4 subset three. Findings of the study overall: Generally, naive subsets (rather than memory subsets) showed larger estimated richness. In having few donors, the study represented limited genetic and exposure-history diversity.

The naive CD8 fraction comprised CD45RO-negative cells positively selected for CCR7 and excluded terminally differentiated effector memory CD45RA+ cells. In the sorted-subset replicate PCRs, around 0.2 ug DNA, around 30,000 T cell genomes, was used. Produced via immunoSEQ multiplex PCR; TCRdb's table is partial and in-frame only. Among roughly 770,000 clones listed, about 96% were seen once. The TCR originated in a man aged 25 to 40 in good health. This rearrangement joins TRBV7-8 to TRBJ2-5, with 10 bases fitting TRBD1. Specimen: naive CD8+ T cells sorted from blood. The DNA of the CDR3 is TGTGCCAGCAGCTTAGTGGGACAGGGGGAGACCCAGTACTTC. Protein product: CASSLVGQGETQYF. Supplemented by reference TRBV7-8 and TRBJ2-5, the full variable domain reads GAGVSQSPRYKVAKRGQDVALRCDPISGHVSLFWYQQALGQGPEFLTYFQNEAQLDKSGLPSDRFFAERPEGSVSTLKIQRTQQEDSAVYLCASSLVGQGETQYFGPGTRLLVL.